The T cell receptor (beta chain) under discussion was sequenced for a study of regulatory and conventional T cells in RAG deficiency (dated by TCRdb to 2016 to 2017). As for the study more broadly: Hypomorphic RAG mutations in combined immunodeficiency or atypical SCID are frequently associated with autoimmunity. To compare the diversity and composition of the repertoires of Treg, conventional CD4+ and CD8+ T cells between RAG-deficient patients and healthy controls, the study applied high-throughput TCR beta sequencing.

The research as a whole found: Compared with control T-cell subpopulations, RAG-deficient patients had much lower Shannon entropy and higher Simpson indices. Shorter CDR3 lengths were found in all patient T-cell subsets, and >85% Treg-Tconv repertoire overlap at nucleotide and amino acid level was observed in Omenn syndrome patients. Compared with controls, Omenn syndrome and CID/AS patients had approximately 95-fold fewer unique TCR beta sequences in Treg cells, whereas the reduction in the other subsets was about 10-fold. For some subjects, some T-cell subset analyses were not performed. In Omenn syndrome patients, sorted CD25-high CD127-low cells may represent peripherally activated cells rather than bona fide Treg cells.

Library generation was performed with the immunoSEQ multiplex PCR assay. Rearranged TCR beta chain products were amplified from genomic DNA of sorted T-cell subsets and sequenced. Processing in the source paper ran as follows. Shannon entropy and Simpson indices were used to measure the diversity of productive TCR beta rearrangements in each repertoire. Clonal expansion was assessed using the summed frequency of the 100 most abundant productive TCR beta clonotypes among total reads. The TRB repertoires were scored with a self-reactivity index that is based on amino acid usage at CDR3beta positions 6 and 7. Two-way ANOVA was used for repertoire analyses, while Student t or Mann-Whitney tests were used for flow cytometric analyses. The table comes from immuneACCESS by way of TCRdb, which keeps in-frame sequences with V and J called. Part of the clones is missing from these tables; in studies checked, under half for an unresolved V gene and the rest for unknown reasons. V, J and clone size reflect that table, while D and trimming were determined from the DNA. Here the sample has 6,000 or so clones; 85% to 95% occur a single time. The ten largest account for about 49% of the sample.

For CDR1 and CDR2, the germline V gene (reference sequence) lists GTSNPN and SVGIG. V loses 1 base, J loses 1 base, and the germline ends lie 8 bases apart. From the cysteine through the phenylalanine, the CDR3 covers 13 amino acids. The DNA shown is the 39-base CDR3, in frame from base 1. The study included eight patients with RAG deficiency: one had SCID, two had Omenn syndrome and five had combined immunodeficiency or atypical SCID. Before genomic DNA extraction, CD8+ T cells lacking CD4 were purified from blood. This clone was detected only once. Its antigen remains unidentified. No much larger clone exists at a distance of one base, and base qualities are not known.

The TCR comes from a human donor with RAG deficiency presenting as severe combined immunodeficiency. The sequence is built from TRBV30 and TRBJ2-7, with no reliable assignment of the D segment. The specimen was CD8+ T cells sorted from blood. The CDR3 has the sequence CAWSGHSSYEQYF. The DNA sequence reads TGTGCCTGGAGTGGACATTCTTCCTACGAGCAGTACTTC.